Below, 11 T cell receptor beta chains from the same sample are listed, as sequenced in a study of CD8 T cells in Susac syndrome. RNA amounts of roughly 0.45 to 1 ug underwent reverse transcription with random hexamers. Using its own MiXCR run on the immunoSEQ multiplex PCR reads, TCRdb lists one record per CDR3 protein. The repertoire holds about 160,000 distinct CDR3 sequences, with about 91% as singletons. Sequenced material: CD4+ T cells from PBMCs. These receptors originate from a human donor in good health.

The genes are TRBV28 and TRBJ1-5, with D maybe TRBD1 (6 bases). Trimming cost V 1 base and J 10 bases, with 20 bases left between them. Germline CDR1 and CDR2: MDHEN and SYDVKM. CDR3 length equals 16 residues. CDR3 protein: CASSLFTGSGDLPQHF. In DNA form, the CDR3 reads TGTGCCAGCAGTTTATTCACAGGGTCGGGTGATCTTCCCCAGCATTTT.

The chain employs TRBV12-3 or TRBV12-4 and TRBJ2-7; D assignment may be TRBD1 or TRBD2 (7 bases each). This CDR3 is built from 15 residues. The ends were cut back, 1 base at V and 3 bases at J, with 13 bases in the middle. CDR3 region: CASSLGGGGVYEQYF. CDR3 nucleotide sequence: TGTGCCAGCAGTTTAGGGGGAGGGGGCGTCTACGAGCAGTACTTC.

J is TRBJ2-1 and V is TRBV20-1; D may be TRBD2 (5 bases). V was clipped by 4 bases and J by 2 bases, with 21 bases between them. The CDR3 is 17 residues long. The germline gives CDR1 DFQATT, CDR2 SNEGSKA (reference sequence). In DNA form, the CDR3 reads TGCAGTGCTATTCGCGCCGGGCGGGCCCCCCCCTACAATGAGCAGTTCTTC. Residues: CSAIRAGRAPPYNEQFF.

The chain has TRBV20-1 and TRBJ1-1; D perhaps matches TRBD1 (5 bases). This CDR3 region has 14 residues. CDR1 is DFQATT and CDR2 is SNEGSKA in the germline V gene (reference sequence). V gave up 6 bases and J gave up 4 bases, with 18 bases separating them. CDR3 loop: CSARDPPEGTEAFF. In DNA form, the CDR3 reads TGCAGTGCCCGGGACCCGCCGGAGGGCACTGAAGCTTTCTTT.

As DNA, the CDR3 is TGCAGCGTTGAAGAGACACTATACAATGAGCAGTTCTTC. It specifies CSVEETLYNEQFF. The chain uses TRBV29-1 and TRBJ2-1; D call uncertain. Deletions cut 0 bases from V and 4 bases from J, with 7 bases between. This CDR3 has 13 amino acids. The germline V gene has CDR1 SQVTM and CDR2 ANQGSEA.

This chain connects TRBV3-1 to TRBJ1-5; the D is unclear. The CDR3 has 14 residues. CDR1 LGHDT and CDR2 YNNKEL come from the germline V gene (reference sequence). Trimming took 1 base from V and 7 from J, leaving 11 bases between them. Here the CDR3 reads CASSQGPLDQPQHF. The CDR3 coding sequence is TGTGCCAGCAGCCAAGGGCCCTTAGACCAGCCCCAGCATTTT.

This sequence joins TRBV5-1 and TRBJ2-4, with TRBD2 as a possible D gene (5 bases). CDR1 SGHRS and CDR2 YFSETQ come from the germline V gene. The CDR3 consists of 14 residues. Trimming removed 1 base from V and 5 bases from J, with 10 bases in between. DNA of the CDR3: TGCGCCAGCAGCTTGAGCACAGCGGAAAACATTCAGTACTTC. Translation: CASSLSTAENIQYF. The whole variable domain, filled in from reference TRBV5-1 and TRBJ2-4, reads KAGVTQTPRYLIKTRGQQVTLSCSPISGHRSVSWYQQTPGQGLQFLFEYFSETQRNKGNFPGRFSGRQFSNSRSEMNVSTLELGDSALYLCASSLSTAENIQYFGAGTRLSVL.

The rearrangement links TRBV20-1 to TRBJ1-2; 7 bases align to TRBD1. The CDR3 runs 13 residues. Germline values: CDR1 DFQATT, CDR2 SNEGSKA (reference sequence). CDR3: CGFHRGSDYGYTF. The CDR3 DNA follows: TGCGGCTTTCACAGGGGATCAGACTATGGCTACACCTTC.

This clonotype appeared a single time. The V gene is TRBV2, the J gene TRBJ2-5, with a tentative D call TRBD1 (5 bases). The CDR3 is 15 amino acids. In germline, CDR1 is SNHLY, CDR2 FYNNEI. V lost 4 bases, J lost 7 bases, and 19 bases lay in between. CDR3 DNA sequence: TGTGCCAGCAGTGTGGAACATCCGCAAAGGGGGACCCAGTACTTC. It encodes CASSVEHPQRGTQYF.

This chain connects TRBV10-3 to TRBJ1-5; D remains ambiguous. The CDR3 extends over 14 amino acids. Trimming removed 4 bases at V and 6 bases at J, with 13 bases between. CDR1 and CDR2 (germline): ENHRY, SYGVKD. The CDR3 protein is CAISADPTGQPQHF. As DNA, the CDR3 is TGTGCCATCAGTGCAGACCCCACGGGTCAGCCCCAGCATTTT.

This clonotype has only one observation. This chain connects TRBV5-6 to TRBJ1-1, with D hard to call. The ends were cut back, 4 bases at V and 7 bases at J, with 14 bases in the middle. CDR1 is SGHDT and CDR2 is YYEEEE in the germline V gene. The CDR3 is 13 amino acids. The CDR3 loop reads CASSGGTVREAFF. In DNA form, the CDR3 reads TGTGCCAGCAGCGGAGGTACTGTCCGTGAAGCTTTCTTT.